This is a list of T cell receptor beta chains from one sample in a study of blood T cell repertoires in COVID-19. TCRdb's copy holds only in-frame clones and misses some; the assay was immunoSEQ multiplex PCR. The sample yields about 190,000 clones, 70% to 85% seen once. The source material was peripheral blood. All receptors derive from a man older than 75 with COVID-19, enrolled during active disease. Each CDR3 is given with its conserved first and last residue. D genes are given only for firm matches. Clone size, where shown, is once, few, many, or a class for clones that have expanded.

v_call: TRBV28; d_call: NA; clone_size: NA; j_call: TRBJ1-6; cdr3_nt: TGTGCCAGCAACTCGGGGAATTCACCCCTCCACTTT; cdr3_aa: CASNSGNSPLHF
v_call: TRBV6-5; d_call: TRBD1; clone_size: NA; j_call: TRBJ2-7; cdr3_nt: TGTGCCAGCAGTCGGACAGGGGGACACGAGCAGTACTTC; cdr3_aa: CASSRTGGHEQYF
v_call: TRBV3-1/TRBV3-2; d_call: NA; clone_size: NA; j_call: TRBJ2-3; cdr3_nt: TGTGCCAGCAGCCAAGATTTAATATATACGCAGTATTTT; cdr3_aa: CASSQDLIYTQYF
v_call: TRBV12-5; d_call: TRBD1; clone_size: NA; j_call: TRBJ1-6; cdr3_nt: TGTGCTAGTGCCGAAGGACAGGGCTACTCCTATAATTCACCCCTCCACTTT; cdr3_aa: CASAEGQGYSYNSPLHF
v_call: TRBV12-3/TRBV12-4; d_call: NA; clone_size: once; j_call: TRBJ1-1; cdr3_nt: TGTGCCAGCAGTTTCTCAGGGTACACTGAAGCTTTCTTT; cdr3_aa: CASSFSGYTEAFF
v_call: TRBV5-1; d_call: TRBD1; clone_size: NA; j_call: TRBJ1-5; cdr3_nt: TGCGCCAGCAGCTTGACAGGGGCGGGCAATCAGCCCCAGCATTTT; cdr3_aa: CASSLTGAGNQPQHF
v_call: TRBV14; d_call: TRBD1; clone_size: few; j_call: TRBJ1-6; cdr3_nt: TGTGCCAGCAGCCGGGGACAGGGGTATAATTCACCCCTCCACTTT; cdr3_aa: CASSRGQGYNSPLHF
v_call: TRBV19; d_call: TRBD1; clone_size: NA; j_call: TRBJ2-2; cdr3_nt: TGTGCCAGTACGGGGCCGGGACAGGGGACCGGGGAGCTGTTTTTT; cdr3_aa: CASTGPGQGTGELFF
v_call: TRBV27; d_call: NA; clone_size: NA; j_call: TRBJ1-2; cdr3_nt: TGTGCCAGCAGACCAACCAACGGGAGGGACTATGGCTACACCTTC; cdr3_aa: CASRPTNGRDYGYTF
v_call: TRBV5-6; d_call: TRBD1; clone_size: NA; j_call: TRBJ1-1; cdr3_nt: TGTGCCAGCAGCCTACAGGGGCCCCTCGCTGAAGCTTTCTTT; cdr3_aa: CASSLQGPLAEAFF
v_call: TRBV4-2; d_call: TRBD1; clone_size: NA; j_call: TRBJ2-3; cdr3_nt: TGTGCCAGCAGCCAACCGCCGGGACAGGGGGCGCTTGGGTTAAGCACAGATACGCAGTATTTT; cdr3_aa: CASSQPPGQGALGLSTDTQYF
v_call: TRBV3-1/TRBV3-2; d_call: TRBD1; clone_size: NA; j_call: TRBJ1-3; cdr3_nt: TGTGCCAGCAGCCATGGGACAGGGAATGACGGAAACACCATATATTTT; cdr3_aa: CASSHGTGNDGNTIYF
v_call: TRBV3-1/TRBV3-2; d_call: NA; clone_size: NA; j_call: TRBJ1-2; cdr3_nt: TGTGCCAGCAGCCAAGCAACGGTTTCGGGTGGCTACACCTTC; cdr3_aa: CASSQATVSGGYTF
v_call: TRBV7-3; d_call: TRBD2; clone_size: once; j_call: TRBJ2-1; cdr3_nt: TGTGCCAGCAGCTCAGGGACTAGCGGGAATGAGCAGTTCTTC; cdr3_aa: CASSSGTSGNEQFF
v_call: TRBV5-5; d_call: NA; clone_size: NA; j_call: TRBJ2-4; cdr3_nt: TGTGCCAGCAGCTTGGGGCAGGGAAACATTCAGTACTTC; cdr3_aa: CASSLGQGNIQYF
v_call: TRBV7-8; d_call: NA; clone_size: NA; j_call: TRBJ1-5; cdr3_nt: TGTGCCAGCAGCCCTCACGCGGGGAATAGCAATCAGCCCCAGCATTTT; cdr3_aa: CASSPHAGNSNQPQHF
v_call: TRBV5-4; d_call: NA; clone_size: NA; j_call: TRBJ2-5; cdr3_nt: TGTGCCAGCCAAGGGGGGGATAGGGGACAAGAGACCCAGTACTTC; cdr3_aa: CASQGGDRGQETQYF
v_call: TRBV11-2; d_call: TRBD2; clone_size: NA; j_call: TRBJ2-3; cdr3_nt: TGTGCCAGCAGCCGTGGGACTAGCGGTTCTCGCACAGATACGCAGTATTTT; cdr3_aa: CASSRGTSGSRTDTQYF
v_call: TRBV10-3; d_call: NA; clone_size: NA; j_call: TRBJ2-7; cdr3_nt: TGTGCCATCAGTGATACCACAGGGAAAGACGAGCAGTACTTC; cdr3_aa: CAISDTTGKDEQYF
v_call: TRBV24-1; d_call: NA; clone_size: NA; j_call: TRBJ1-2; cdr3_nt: TGTGCCACCAGTGGTAGGGGTAGTGAGGGCTACACCTTC; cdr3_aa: CATSGRGSEGYTF
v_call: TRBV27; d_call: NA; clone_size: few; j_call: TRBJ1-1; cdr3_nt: TGTGCCAGCAGTTTCGGGGGTGCGTTGAACACTGAAGCTTTCTTT; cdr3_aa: CASSFGGALNTEAFF
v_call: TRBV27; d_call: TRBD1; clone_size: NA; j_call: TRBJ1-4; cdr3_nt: TGTGCCAGCAGTCCTTGGACAGGGCCTGCAACTAATGAAAAACTGTTTTTT; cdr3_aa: CASSPWTGPATNEKLFF
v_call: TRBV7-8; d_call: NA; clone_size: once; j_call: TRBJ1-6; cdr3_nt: TGTGCCAGCAGCTCGATCGGGTATAATTCACCCCTCCACTTT; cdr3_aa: CASSSIGYNSPLHF
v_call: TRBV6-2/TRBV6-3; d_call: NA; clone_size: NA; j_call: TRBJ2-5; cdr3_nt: TGTGCCAGCAGCACCGGGACTGCCGGGGCAGAGACCCAGTACTTC; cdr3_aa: CASSTGTAGAETQYF
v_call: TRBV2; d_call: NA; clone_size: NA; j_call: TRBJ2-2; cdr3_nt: TGTGCCAGTCAGGGCAGTTTGAACACCGGGGAGCTGTTTTTT; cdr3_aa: CASQGSLNTGELFF
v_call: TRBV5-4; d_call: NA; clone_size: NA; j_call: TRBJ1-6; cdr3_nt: TGTGCCAGCAGCCTCCGTAGTAATTCACCCCTCCACTTT; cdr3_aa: CASSLRSNSPLHF
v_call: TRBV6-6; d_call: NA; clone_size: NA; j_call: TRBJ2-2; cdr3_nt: TGTGCCAGCAGTTACGGCGGCAACACCGGGGAGCTGTTTTTT; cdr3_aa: CASSYGGNTGELFF